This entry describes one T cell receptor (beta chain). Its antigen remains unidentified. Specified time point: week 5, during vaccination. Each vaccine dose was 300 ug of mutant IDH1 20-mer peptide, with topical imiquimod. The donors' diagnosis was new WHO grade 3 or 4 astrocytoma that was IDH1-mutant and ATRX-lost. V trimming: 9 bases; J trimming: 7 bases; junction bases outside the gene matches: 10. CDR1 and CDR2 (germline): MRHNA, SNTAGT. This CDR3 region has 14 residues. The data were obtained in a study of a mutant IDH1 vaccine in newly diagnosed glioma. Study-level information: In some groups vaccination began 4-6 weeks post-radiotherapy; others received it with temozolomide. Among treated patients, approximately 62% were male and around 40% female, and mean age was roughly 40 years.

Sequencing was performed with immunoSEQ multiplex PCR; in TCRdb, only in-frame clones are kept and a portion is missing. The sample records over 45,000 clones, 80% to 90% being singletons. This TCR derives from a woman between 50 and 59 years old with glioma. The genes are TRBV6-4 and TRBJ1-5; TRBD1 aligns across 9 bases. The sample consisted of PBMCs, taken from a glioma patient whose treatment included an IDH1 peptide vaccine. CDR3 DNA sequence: TGTGCCAGTTCACCGGGACAGGGCGGCCAGCCCCAGCATTTT. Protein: CASSPGQGGQPQHF.